The sequence of this T cell receptor (beta chain) was determined in a study of cytomegalovirus exposure and HLA in healthy donors. As for the study in general: In a later analysis, it was reported that the approximately 110 validation repertoires had been produced on the same platform as the 500 to 750 repertoires belonging to the first cohort.

TCRdb's copy holds only in-frame clones and misses some; the assay was immunoSEQ multiplex PCR. The sample includes tens of thousands of clones, 80% to 95% seen only once; the top ten take 3% to 4.5%. About this clone itself: Its target is unknown.

The CDR3 extends over 15 amino acids. Germline CDR1 reads KGHSH; CDR2 reads LQKENI. V lost 6 bases and J lost 3; bases outside the gene matches: 8. Study-level points and caveats: Cytomegalovirus association was listed for about 170 TCR beta chains. A few CMV-associated chains were confirmed in vitro to be specific for CMV antigens. Generally TCR sequences proved uncommon, though certain public TCRs appeared in numerous donors.

The source of this sequence is a woman aged 30 to 39 in good health and CMV-seronegative. The chain couples TRBV18 to TRBJ2-7, with TRBD1 identical over 10 bases. Sequencing used PBMCs. The CDR3 DNA sequence: TGTGCCAGCTCCCACGGGGGACAGGGGAGCTACGAGCAGTACTTC. The encoded protein is CASSHGGQGSYEQYF. The variable domain in full, with the rest retrieved from reference TRBV18 and TRBJ2-7, is NAGVMQNPRHLVRRRGQEARLRCSPMKGHSHVYWYRQLPEEGLKFMVYLQKENIIDESGMPKERFSAEFPKEGPSILRIQQVVRGDSAAYFCASSHGGQGSYEQYFGPGTRLTVT.